These T cell receptor beta chains were read from a single sample in a study of shared clonotypes between healthy human individuals. Repertoires were generated with immunoSEQ multiplex PCR, while TCRdb's copy carries only in-frame clones and drops some. The table shows roughly 500,000 clones, with more than 75% occurring only once. Input material: PBMCs. These receptors originate from a woman between 40 and 50 years old in good health. Some clones in this sample may be carry-over from other donors' samples. CDR3s include the opening cysteine and the closing phenylalanine or tryptophan. Fields, in order: D gene, clone size, CDR3 length, J gene, V gene, CDR3 DNA, CDR3 protein. A D gene is named only where the DNA matches it firmly. Rows may omit the clone size; those that give it use once, few, many or a size class.

TRBD1,NA,16,TRBJ2-7,TRBV28,TGTGCCAGCAGCTCCCCGGGACAGATGGACCGCTACGAGCAGTACTTC,CASSSPGQMDRYEQYF
NA,NA,13,TRBJ1-1,TRBV27,TGTGCCAGCAGTTTAAATTCAGACACTGAAGCTTTCTTT,CASSLNSDTEAFF
TRBD2,few,13,TRBJ2-1,TRBV7-9,TGTGCCAGCAGCATTCCTAGCGGGAATGAGCAGTTCTTC,CASSIPSGNEQFF
NA,few,13,TRBJ1-2,TRBV4-2,TGTGCCAGCAGCGTTTACGTGGACATGGGCTACACCTTC,CASSVYVDMGYTF
NA,once,14,TRBJ1-1,TRBV5-1,TGCGCCAGCAGCTTAACAGGACTGAACACTGAAGCTTTCTTT,CASSLTGLNTEAFF
NA,NA,16,TRBJ2-4,TRBV18,TGTGCCAGCTCACCGCAGTATGAAGTTCTGAGAAACATTCAGTACTTC,CASSPQYEVLRNIQYF
TRBD1,once,16,TRBJ1-2,TRBV4-1,TGCGCCAGCAGCCGCGTCCCCGGACAGGGCGTCTATGGCTACACCTTC,CASSRVPGQGVYGYTF
TRBD2,NA,19,TRBJ2-7,TRBV7-8,TGTGCCAGCAGCTTCAGGCGGAGAGCTAGCGGGAGGGGTTACTACGAGCAGTACTTC,CASSFRRRASGRGYYEQYF
NA,NA,14,TRBJ2-6,TRBV6-5,TGTGCCAGCAGACAGGTCTCTGGGGCCAACGTCCTGACTTTC,CASRQVSGANVLTF
TRBD1,NA,12,TRBJ2-5,TRBV10-3,TGTGCCAGCCGACAGGGGCAAGAGACCCAGTACTTC,CASRQGQETQYF
NA,NA,14,TRBJ2-3,TRBV2,TGTGCCAGCAGGGAACTAGTGAACACAGATACGCAGTATTTT,CASRELVNTDTQYF
TRBD2,NA,14,TRBJ2-1,TRBV9,TGTGCCAGCAGCATGGGACTAGTCTACAATGAGCAGTTCTTC,CASSMGLVYNEQFF
NA,NA,13,TRBJ1-5,TRBV6-5,TGTGCCAGCAGTGGCGACGCCAATCAGCCCCAGCATTTT,CASSGDANQPQHF
NA,NA,15,TRBJ1-5,TRBV19,TGTGCCAGTAGTATAGGCCCCGGAACGGGTCAGCCCCAGCATTTT,CASSIGPGTGQPQHF
TRBD2,NA,18,TRBJ2-2,TRBV5-1,TGCGCCAGCAGCTTGGAATCTTCCGGGGACTACCCTCCCGGGGAGCTGTTTTTT,CASSLESSGDYPPGELFF
TRBD2,NA,15,TRBJ2-5,TRBV10-3,TGTGCCATCAGTGGACTAGCGGGTTCCCAAGAGACCCAGTACTTC,CAISGLAGSQETQYF
NA,once,15,TRBJ2-2,TRBV28,TGTGCCAGCAGTTTGGCACTAGCGAACACCGGGGAGCTGTTTTTT,CASSLALANTGELFF
NA,few,14,TRBJ2-3,TRBV5-5,TGTGCCAGCACCGATCTGATACGAACAGATACGCAGTATTTT,CASTDLIRTDTQYF
NA,NA,13,TRBJ2-7,TRBV29-1,TGCAGCGTTGCCCCGGGGGCGGGCTACGAGCAGTACTTC,CSVAPGAGYEQYF
TRBD1,NA,14,TRBJ1-4,TRBV7-9,TGTGCCAGCGCAGGCGGGACAGGGGTGGGAAAACTGTTTTTT,CASAGGTGVGKLFF
TRBD2,NA,13,TRBJ2-4,TRBV14,TGTGCCAGCAGCCGCCTCCTAGCGGGGATTCAGTACTTC,CASSRLLAGIQYF